This T cell receptor beta chain appears in the sequencing data of a study of regulatory T cells in long-lasting Graves disease. The authors built TCR beta libraries using iRepertoire HTBI primers and Arm-PCR of CDR3 regions. TCRdb processed the multiplex PCR reads anew with MiXCR; each CDR3 protein has one entry. The table has approximately 440,000 distinct CDR3 sequences, 23% seen once. Documented time point: persistent/refractory GD, antithyroid drugs over 5 years with positive TRAb. PBMC RNA was the source of the TCR library. The germline V and J ends were trimmed by 4 bases and 1 base, with 11 bases remaining between them. The germline gives CDR1 LGHNA, CDR2 YSLEER. The CDR3 is 15 residues long. Study-wide points: Persistent Graves' patients showed less TCR diversity than newly diagnosed patients showed.

The table lists this clonotype with a few counts. Its specificity is unknown. Sequencing used peripheral blood mononuclear cells (PBMCs), obtained when the disease was refractory, from a patient treated with antithyroid drugs. The chain has TRBV4-3 and TRBJ2-4; D call uncertain. This sequence originates from a female donor with Graves disease. Written as DNA, the CDR3 is TGCGCCAGCAGCCTAACACGAGGTGCCAAAAACATTCAGTACTTC. Translated: CASSLTRGAKNIQYF.